These 24 T cell receptor beta chains came from one sample sequenced in a study of blood T cell repertoires in COVID-19. The method was immunoSEQ multiplex PCR; TCRdb's version includes in-frame clones alone and lacks a portion of them. The data contain about 79,000 clones, 85% to 90% of them singletons. Sequenced sample: peripheral blood. The receptors were gathered from a man aged 65-85 years with active or convalescent COVID-19.

The chain is built from TRBV7-9 and TRBJ2-2, with D possibly TRBD1 on 5 matching bases. The CDR3 covers 15 residues. Germline CDR1 reads SEHNR; CDR2 reads FQNEAQ (reference sequence). The V and J ends lost 1 base and 0 bases respectively, with 6 bases between them. CDR3 protein: CASSLDRSNTGELFF. CDR3 coding DNA: TGTGCCAGCAGCTTAGACAGGTCGAACACCGGGGAGCTGTTTTTT.

The chain uses TRBV19 and TRBJ2-1; D may be TRBD2 (6 bases). The CDR3 has 14 amino acids. Per the germline V gene, CDR1 is LNHDA and CDR2 is SQIVND (reference sequence). Trimming stripped 1 base from V and 8 bases from J, with 12 bases between. The CDR3: CASSIVRGLDEQFF. CDR3 in DNA: TGTGCCAGTAGTATAGTTCGGGGACTCGATGAGCAGTTCTTC.

The rearrangement joins TRBV6-6 to TRBJ1-1; D might be TRBD1 (6 bases). The germline gives CDR1 MNHNY, CDR2 SVGAGI (reference sequence). The CDR3 contains 13 residues. The V and J ends lost 7 bases and 4 bases respectively, with 13 bases between them. CDR3 loop: CASNAGAGTEAFF. The CDR3 region has the DNA TGTGCCAGCAATGCAGGGGCTGGCACTGAAGCTTTCTTT.

The CDR3 sequence is CASSIVGQGALQPQHF. CDR3 nucleotide sequence: TGTGCCAGTAGTATAGTTGGACAGGGGGCCTTGCAGCCCCAGCATTTT. The V and J genes are TRBV19 and TRBJ1-5, with 11 bases that match TRBD1. The CDR3 contains 16 residues. J gave up 7 bases and V 1 base, and 6 bases lay outside the gene matches. CDR1 LNHDA and CDR2 SQIVND come from the germline V gene (reference sequence). The whole variable domain, remainder taken from reference TRBV19 and TRBJ1-5, is DGGITQSPKYLFRKEGQNVTLSCEQNLNHDAMYWYRQDPGQGLRLIYYSQIVNDFQKGDIAEGYSVSREKKESFPLTVTSAQKNPTAFYLCASSIVGQGALQPQHFGDGTRLSIL.

J is TRBJ1-1 and V is TRBV28; unclear D gene. Germline loops: CDR1 MDHEN, CDR2 SYDVKM. Trimming took off 2 bases at V and 7 bases at J, with 11 bases between the two ends. The CDR3 length is 13 residues. CDR3: CASSLEVEGEAFF. The CDR3 DNA is TGTGCCAGCAGTTTAGAGGTTGAGGGTGAAGCTTTCTTT.

This clone was recorded only once. The chain uses TRBV14 and TRBJ2-7; D is perhaps TRBD1 (5 bases). The CDR3 loop spans 12 amino acids. V was trimmed by 2 bases and J by 5 bases, leaving 7 bases between them. CDR1 and CDR2 from the germline V gene are SGHDN and FVKESK. The CDR3: CASSQQGNEQYF. The CDR3 nucleotides read TGTGCCAGCAGCCAACAGGGAAACGAGCAGTACTTC.

The chain carries TRBV9 and TRBJ2-7, with D possibly matching TRBD2 (6 bases). Trimming stripped 5 bases from V and 0 bases from J, with 18 bases between. The CDR3 totals 16 residues. Germline V gene sequence: CDR1 SGDLS, CDR2 YYNGEE. CDR3 coding DNA: TGTGCCAGCAGTCTAGTCGGGGAGGCGAGCTCCTACGAGCAGTACTTC. This translates into CASSLVGEASSYEQYF.

This sequence joins TRBV6-4 and TRBJ2-1, with TRBD1 matching over 7 bases. The CDR3 sequence is 16 residues long. The V and J ends lost 6 bases and 10 bases, in that order; junction bases with no gene match: 18. The germline CDR1 and CDR2 sequences are MRHNA and SNTAGT. The CDR3 region has the DNA TGTGCCAGCAGGCCCGTTCGGCGACAGGGACCATGGGAGCAGTTCTTC. Amino acids: CASRPVRRQGPWEQFF.

CDR3 sequence: CASSPPGSGGYTF. CDR3 sequence (DNA): TGTGCCAGCAGCCCCCCAGGGTCGGGCGGCTACACCTTC. The genes are TRBV5-6 and TRBJ1-2, with a possible D match to TRBD1 (5 bases). From germline, CDR1 is SGHDT and CDR2 YYEEEE. Trimming cost V 4 bases and J 8 bases, with 15 bases left between them. The CDR3 loop spans 13 amino acids. Together with reference TRBV5-6 and TRBJ1-2, the CDR3 gives the full variable domain: DAGVTQSPTHLIKTRGQQVTLRCSPKSGHDTVSWYQQALGQGPQFIFQYYEEEERQRGNFPDRFSGHQFPNYSSELNVNALLLGDSALYLCASSPPGSGGYTFGSGTRLTVV.

The rearrangement joins TRBV4-2 to TRBJ2-1, with a possible D match to TRBD2 (7 bases). Germline loops: CDR1 LGHNA, CDR2 YNFKEQ. CDR3 length equals 16 residues. V was cut by 3 bases and J by 6 bases, with 18 bases left in between. CDR3 coding DNA: TGTGCCAGCAGCCAGGGGGCTGCGTGGGAGGGCAATGAGCAGTTCTTC. It codes for CASSQGAAWEGNEQFF.

This clone was detected only once. The chain employs TRBV28 and TRBJ1-5, with 7 bases fitting TRBD1. The CDR3 spans 15 residues. Germline lookup yields CDR1 MDHEN and CDR2 SYDVKM. Losses at the gene ends were 2 bases for V and 3 bases for J; bases not matched to a gene: 4. CDR3 DNA: TGTGCCAGCAGTTTAATACAGGGGTACAATCAGCCCCAGCATTTT. Encoded protein: CASSLIQGYNQPQHF. Full variable domain (missing parts from reference TRBV28 and TRBJ1-5): DVKVTQSSRYLVKRTGEKVFLECVQDMDHENMFWYRQDPGLGLRLIYFSYDVKMKEKGDIPEGYSVSREKKERFSLILESASTNQTSMYLCASSLIQGYNQPQHFGDGTRLSIL.

The J gene is TRBJ1-2, the V gene TRBV30, with 10 bases that match TRBD1. V lost 4 bases, J lost 7 bases, and 6 bases stayed unmatched. Germline assignment: CDR1 GTSNPN and CDR2 SVGIG (reference sequence). CDR3 length: 13 amino acids. DNA for the CDR3: TGTGCCTGGACCGGGACAGGGGACGGTGGCTACACCTTC. It is translated as CAWTGTGDGGYTF.

The V call is TRBV19, the J call TRBJ1-4; 10 bases are a match to TRBD1. V shed 4 bases, J shed 7 bases, and the junction held 6 bases outside the gene matches. The CDR3 is 15 amino acids. Germline V CDR1 and CDR2: LNHDA, SQIVND (reference sequence). CDR3 nucleotides: TGTGCCAGTAGTACCCACCGGGACAGGGGTGAAAAACTGTTTTTT. Protein product: CASSTHRDRGEKLFF.

This chain links TRBV7-2 with TRBJ1-2, with TRBD1 matching over 8 bases. The CDR3 contains 15 residues. The germline V gene has CDR1 SGHTA and CDR2 FQGNSA. V lost 0 bases to trimming and J lost 4 bases; unmatched junction nucleotides: 4. Written as DNA, the CDR3 is TGTGCCAGCAGCTTAGCGGACAGGGAGGGCTATGGCTACACCTTC. This translates into CASSLADREGYGYTF.

V is TRBV6-1 and J is TRBJ2-7; 8 bases line up with TRBD1. V trimming: 3 bases; J trimming: 5 bases; junction bases outside the gene matches: 6. Germline-derived CDR1 and CDR2 are MNHNS and SASEGT. This CDR3 is built from 14 residues. Here the CDR3 reads CASSDGQGRNEQYF. The CDR3 bases are TGTGCCAGCAGTGATGGACAGGGAAGAAACGAGCAGTACTTC.

The J gene is TRBJ2-2, the V gene TRBV5-1; D gene ambiguous. CDR3 length: 17 residues. Trimming took off 0 bases at V and 3 bases at J, with 15 bases between the two ends. In germline, CDR1 is SGHRS, CDR2 YFSETQ. The CDR3, as DNA: TGCGCCAGCAGCTTGGTTGGTCCAACAGACGACACCGGGGAGCTGTTTTTT. Amino acids: CASSLVGPTDDTGELFF.

The rearrangement uses TRBV4-1 and TRBJ2-1, with 14 bases fitting TRBD2. CDR3 length: 16 residues. Germline V gene data show CDR1 as MGHRA and CDR2 as YSYEKL. The junction had 8 bases not matched to a gene; V was cut back by 4 bases and J by 9 bases. The CDR3 is CASSPMGLAGDGEQFF. The CDR3 DNA follows: TGCGCCAGCAGCCCCATGGGACTAGCGGGAGACGGTGAGCAGTTCTTC.

V is TRBV6-5 and J is TRBJ2-7; 7 bases are shared with TRBD2. Per the germline V gene, CDR1 is MNHEY and CDR2 is SVGAGI. V was clipped by 4 bases and J by 3 bases; unmatched bases: 3. The CDR3 runs to 13 residues. The CDR3 sequence is CASSSSGGYEQYF. In DNA form, the CDR3 reads TGTGCCAGCAGTTCTAGCGGAGGCTACGAGCAGTACTTC.

The gene calls are TRBV30 and TRBJ2-7; 9 nucleotides line up with TRBD1. Trimming removed 3 bases from V and 2 bases from J; junction bases left unmatched: 2. Germline assignment: CDR1 GTSNPN and CDR2 SVGIG (reference sequence). The CDR3 has 13 residues. CDR3 in amino acids: CAWRRTGAYEQYF. The CDR3 DNA follows: TGTGCCTGGAGAAGGACAGGGGCCTACGAGCAGTACTTC. The full variable domain, rest sourced from reference TRBV30 and TRBJ2-7, is SQTIHQWPATLVQPVGSPLSLECTVEGTSNPNLYWYRQAAGRGLQLLFYSVGIGQISSEVPQNLSASRPQDRQFILSSKKLLLSDSGFYLCAWRRTGAYEQYFGPGTRLTVT.

The J gene is TRBJ2-2, the V gene TRBV6-5, with TRBD1 matching over 11 bases. V was clipped by 8 bases and J by 10 bases; unmatched bases: 9. CDR3 length: 14 residues. CDR1 is MNHEY and CDR2 is SVGAGI in the germline V gene. In DNA form, the CDR3 reads TGTGCCAGCTCAGGGGACAGGGGGTCGGTGGAGCTGTTTTTT. This gives the protein CASSGDRGSVELFF.

This chain joins TRBV30 and TRBJ1-1, with 7 bases fitting TRBD1. V was clipped by 2 bases and J by 3 bases; unmatched bases: 3. The germline CDR1 and CDR2 sequences are GTSNPN and SVGIG (reference sequence). This CDR3 contains 13 residues. For the CDR3, the DNA is TGTGCCTGGAGTCCAGGGACAGACACTGAAGCTTTCTTT. The encoded protein is CAWSPGTDTEAFF.

This clone appeared a few times. The chain couples TRBV30 to TRBJ1-3; a possible D gene is TRBD1 (6 bases). The germline CDR1 and CDR2 sequences are GTSNPN and SVGIG (reference sequence). The V end lost 2 bases, the J end lost 4 bases, and 9 bases lay between the germline ends. There are 13 residues in the CDR3. The CDR3 region is CAWSPTGGNTIYF. CDR3 sequence (DNA): TGTGCCTGGAGTCCGACAGGCGGAAACACCATATATTTT.

This chain uses TRBV4-1 with TRBJ1-1, with unresolved D. The length of the CDR3 is 14 residues. CDR1 and CDR2 from the germline V gene are MGHRA and YSYEKL. The V gene lost 3 bases and the J gene lost 10 bases, with 18 bases spanning the gap. CDR3 protein: CASSQPFPSSRAFF. DNA for the CDR3: TGCGCCAGCAGCCAGCCATTCCCGAGCTCTAGAGCTTTCTTT.

CDR3 loop: CASSEAGGFGELFF. The CDR3 region has the DNA TGTGCCAGCAGTGAAGCCGGGGGTTTCGGGGAGCTGTTTTTT. The chain has TRBV6-1 and TRBJ2-2; weak D call: TRBD2 (6 bases). Germline V gives CDR1 MNHNS, CDR2 SASEGT. Trimming removed 0 bases at V and 7 bases at J, with 9 bases between. The CDR3 spans 14 residues.